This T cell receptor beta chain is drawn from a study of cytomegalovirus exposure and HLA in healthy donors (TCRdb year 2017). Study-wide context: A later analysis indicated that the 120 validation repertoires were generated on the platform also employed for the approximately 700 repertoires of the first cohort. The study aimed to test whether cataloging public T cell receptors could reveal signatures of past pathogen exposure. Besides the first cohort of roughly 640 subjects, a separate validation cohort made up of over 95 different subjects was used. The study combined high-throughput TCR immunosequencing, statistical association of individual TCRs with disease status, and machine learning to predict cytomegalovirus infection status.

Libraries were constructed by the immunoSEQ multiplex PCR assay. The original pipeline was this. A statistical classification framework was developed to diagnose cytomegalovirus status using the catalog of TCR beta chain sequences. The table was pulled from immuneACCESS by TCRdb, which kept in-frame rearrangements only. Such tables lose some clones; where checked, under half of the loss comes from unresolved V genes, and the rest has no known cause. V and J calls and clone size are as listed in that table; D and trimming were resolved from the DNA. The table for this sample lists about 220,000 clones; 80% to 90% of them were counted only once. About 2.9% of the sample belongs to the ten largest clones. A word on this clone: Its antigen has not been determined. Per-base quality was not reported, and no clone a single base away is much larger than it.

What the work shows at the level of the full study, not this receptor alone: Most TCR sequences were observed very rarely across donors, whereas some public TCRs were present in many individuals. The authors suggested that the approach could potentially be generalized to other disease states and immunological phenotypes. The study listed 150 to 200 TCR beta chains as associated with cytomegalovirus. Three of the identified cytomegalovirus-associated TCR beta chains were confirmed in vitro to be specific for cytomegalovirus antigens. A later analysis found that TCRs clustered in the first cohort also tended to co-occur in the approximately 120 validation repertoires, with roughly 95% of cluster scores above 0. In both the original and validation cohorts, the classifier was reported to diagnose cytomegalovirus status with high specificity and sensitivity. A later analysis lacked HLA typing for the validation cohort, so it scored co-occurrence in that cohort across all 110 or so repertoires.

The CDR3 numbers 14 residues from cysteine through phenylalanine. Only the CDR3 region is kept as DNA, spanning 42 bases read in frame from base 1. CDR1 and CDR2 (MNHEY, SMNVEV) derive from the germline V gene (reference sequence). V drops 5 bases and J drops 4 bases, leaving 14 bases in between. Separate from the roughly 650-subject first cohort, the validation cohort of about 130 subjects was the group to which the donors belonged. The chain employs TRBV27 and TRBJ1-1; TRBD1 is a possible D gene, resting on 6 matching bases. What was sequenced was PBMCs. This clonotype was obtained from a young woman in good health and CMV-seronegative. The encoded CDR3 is CASSPQGLGTEAFF. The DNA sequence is TGTGCCAGCAGTCCACAGGGCCTCGGCACTGAAGCTTTCTTT.